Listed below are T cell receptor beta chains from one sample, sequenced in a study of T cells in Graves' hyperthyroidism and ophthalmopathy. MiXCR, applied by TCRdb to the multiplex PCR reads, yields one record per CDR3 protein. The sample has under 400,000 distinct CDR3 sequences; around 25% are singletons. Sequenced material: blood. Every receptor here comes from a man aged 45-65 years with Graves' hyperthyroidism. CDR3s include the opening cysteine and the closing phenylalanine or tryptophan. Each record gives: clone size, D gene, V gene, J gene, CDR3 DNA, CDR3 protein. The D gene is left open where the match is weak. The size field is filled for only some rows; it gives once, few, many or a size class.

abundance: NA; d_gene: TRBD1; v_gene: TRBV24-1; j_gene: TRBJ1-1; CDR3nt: TGTGCCACCAGTGGCCGGGACAGCGGGACTGAAGCTTTCTTT; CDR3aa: CATSGRDSGTEAFF
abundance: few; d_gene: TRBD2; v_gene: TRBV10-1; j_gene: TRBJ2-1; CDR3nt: TGCGCCAGCAGTGAGTCGGGGGGGGGGCAGTTCTTC; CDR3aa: CASSESGGGQFF
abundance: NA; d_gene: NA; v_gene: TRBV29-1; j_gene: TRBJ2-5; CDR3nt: TGCAGCGTCTCCGGGACCATAGGGGAGACCCAGTACTTC; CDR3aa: CSVSGTIGETQYF
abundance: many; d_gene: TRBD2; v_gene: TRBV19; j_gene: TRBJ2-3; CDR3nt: TGTGCCAGTAGTAGGATTAGCGGGGGGAGCACAGATACGCAGTATTTT; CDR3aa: CASSRISGGSTDTQYF
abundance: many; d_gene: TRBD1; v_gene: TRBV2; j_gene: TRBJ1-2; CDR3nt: TGTGCCAGCAGTTCCCGGGACAGGGGTTATGGCTACACCTTC; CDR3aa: CASSSRDRGYGYTF
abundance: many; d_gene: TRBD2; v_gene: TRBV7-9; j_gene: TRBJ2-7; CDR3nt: TGTGCCAGCAGCTTAGTCCCTAGCGGGAAATACGAGCAGTACTTC; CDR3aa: CASSLVPSGKYEQYF
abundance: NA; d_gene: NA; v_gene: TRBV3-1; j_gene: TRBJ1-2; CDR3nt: TGTGCCAGCAGCCAAGGGGAGGGCTCCTATGGCTACACCTTC; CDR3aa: CASSQGEGSYGYTF
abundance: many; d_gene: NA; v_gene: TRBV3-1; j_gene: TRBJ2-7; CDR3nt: TGTGCCAGCAGCCAAGGGAGGGGACGGTCAGCCTACGAGCAGTACTTC; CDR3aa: CASSQGRGRSAYEQYF
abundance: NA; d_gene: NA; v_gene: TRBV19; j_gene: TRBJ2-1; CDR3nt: TGTGCCAGTGGGGGGTGGGTATCTCACAATGAGCAGTTCTTC; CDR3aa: CASGGWVSHNEQFF
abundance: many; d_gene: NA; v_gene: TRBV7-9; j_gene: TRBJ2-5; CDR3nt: TGTGCCAGCAGCTTCAACACCCAGGGAGGGACCCAGTACTTC; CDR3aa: CASSFNTQGGTQYF
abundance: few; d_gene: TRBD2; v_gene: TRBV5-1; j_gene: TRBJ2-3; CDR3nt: TGCGCCAGCAGCTTGTTTCGGGCCACGGGGGGGACAGATACGCAGTATTTT; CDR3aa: CASSLFRATGGTDTQYF
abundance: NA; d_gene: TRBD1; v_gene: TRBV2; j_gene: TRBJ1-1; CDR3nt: TGTGCCATCTTTGCCGGGACAGCTAACACTGAAGCTTTCTTT; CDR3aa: CAIFAGTANTEAFF
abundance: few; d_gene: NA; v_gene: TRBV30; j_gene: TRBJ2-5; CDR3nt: TGTGCCTGGAGTGGGGAGGAAGAGACCCAGTACTTC; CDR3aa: CAWSGEEETQYF
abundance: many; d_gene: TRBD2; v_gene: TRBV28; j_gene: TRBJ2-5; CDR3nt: TGTGCCAGCAGTTTAATAGCGGGAGAGGGAGAGACCCAGTACTTC; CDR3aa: CASSLIAGEGETQYF
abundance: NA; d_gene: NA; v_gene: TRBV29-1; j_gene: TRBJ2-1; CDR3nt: TGCAGCGTTGTACGTGGAGACAATGAGCAGTTCTTC; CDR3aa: CSVVRGDNEQFF
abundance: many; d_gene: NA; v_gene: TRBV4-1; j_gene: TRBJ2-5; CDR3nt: TGCGCCAGCAGCCAAGATCGGACTGATCGAGAGACCCAGTACTTC; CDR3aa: CASSQDRTDRETQYF
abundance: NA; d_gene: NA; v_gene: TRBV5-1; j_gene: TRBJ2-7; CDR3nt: TGCGCCAGCAGCTTGTCAGACTTGGTCTACGAGCAGTACTTC; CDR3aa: CASSLSDLVYEQYF
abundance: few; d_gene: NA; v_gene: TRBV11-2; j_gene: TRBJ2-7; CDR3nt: TGTGCCAGCAGCTTAGCTAGCTCCTCTGAGGTCGAGCAGTACTTC; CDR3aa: CASSLASSSEVEQYF
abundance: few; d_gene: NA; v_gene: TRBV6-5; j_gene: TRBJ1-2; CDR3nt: TGTGCCAGCAGTTACGGGGGGGTAATAGTGGACCCTGGTGGCTACACCTTC; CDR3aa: CASSYGGVIVDPGGYTF
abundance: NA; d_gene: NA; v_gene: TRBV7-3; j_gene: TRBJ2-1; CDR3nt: TGTGCCAGCAGCTCGACCGGGACAAATTACAATGAGCAGTTCTTC; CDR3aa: CASSSTGTNYNEQFF
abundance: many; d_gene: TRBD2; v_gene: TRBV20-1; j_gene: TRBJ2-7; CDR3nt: TGCAGTGCCCGTACTAGCGGGAGTAACCACGAGCAGTACTTC; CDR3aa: CSARTSGSNHEQYF
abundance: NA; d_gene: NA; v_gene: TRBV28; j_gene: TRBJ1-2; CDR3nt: TGTGCCAGCAGTCTTCAGGGGATCGGCGGCTACACCTTC; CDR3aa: CASSLQGIGGYTF
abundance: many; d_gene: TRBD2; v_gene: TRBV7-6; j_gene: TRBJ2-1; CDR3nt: TGTGCCAGCAGCCTACTTAGCGGGAGCGGGTACAATGAGCAGTTCTTC; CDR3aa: CASSLLSGSGYNEQFF
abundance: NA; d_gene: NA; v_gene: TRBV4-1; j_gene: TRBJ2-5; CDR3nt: TGCGCCAGCAGCCCCACCCTGGGTAGCGCGGAGACCCAGTACTTC; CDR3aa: CASSPTLGSAETQYF
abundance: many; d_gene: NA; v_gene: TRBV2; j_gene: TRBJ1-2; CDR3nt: TGTGCCAGCAGTGAGGGCCACCGCTATGGCTACACCTTC; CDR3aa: CASSEGHRYGYTF
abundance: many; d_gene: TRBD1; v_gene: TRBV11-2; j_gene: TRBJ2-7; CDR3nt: TGTGCCAGCAGCTTAGAGGCGACAGGGAACTACGAGCAGTACTTC; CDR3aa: CASSLEATGNYEQYF
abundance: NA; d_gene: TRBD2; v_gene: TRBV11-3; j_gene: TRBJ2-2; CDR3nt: TGTGCCAGCAGCTTAAGGGAGGGCCACACCGGGGAGCTGTTTTTT; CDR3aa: CASSLREGHTGELFF
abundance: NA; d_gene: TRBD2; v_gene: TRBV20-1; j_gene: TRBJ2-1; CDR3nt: TGCAGTGCTAGAGAACTAGCGGGGGGTGTTAATGAGCAGTTCTTC; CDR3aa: CSARELAGGVNEQFF
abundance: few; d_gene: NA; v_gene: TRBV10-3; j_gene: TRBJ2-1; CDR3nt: TGTGCCATCAGCTATAGCAATCGGGGGTTGGATGAGCAGTTCTTC; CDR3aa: CAISYSNRGLDEQFF
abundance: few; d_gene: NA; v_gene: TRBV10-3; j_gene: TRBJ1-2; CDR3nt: TGTGCCATCAGTGAGTCGAGGAGTTCCAACTATGGCTACACCTTC; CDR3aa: CAISESRSSNYGYTF
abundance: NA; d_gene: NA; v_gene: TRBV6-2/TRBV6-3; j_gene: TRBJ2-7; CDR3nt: TGTGCCAGCAGCTACGACACCATCTACGAGCAGTACTTC; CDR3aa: CASSYDTIYEQYF
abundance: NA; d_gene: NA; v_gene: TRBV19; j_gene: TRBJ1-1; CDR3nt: TGTGCCAGTAGTATTCTTAGGAACACTGAAGCTTTCTTT; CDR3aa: CASSILRNTEAFF
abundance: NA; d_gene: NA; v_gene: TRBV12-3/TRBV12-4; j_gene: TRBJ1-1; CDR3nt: TGTGCCAGCAGTTTCGGGGGGTATGGTGAAGCTTTCTTT; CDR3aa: CASSFGGYGEAFF
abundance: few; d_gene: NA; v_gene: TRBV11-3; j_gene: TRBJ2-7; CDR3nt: TGTGCCAGCAGCTCCAACGACGAGCAGTACTTC; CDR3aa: CASSSNDEQYF
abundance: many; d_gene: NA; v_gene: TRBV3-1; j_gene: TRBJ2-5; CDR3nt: TGTGCCAGCAGCCAAGTCCGGGGAGAGACCCAGTACTTC; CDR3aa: CASSQVRGETQYF
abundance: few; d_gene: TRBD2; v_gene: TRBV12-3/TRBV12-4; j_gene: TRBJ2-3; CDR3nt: TGTGCCAGCAGTTTTCTAGCGGGAGAGGCAGATACGCAGTATTTT; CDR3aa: CASSFLAGEADTQYF
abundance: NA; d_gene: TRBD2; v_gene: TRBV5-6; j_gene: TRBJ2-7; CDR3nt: TGTGCCAGCAGCCAGCGGGAGGGGTTCCACTACGAGCAGTACTTC; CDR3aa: CASSQREGFHYEQYF
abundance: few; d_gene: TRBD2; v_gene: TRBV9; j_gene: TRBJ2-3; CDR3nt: TGTGCCAGCAGCCCTAGAAGAGGACTAGCGGGGGCAAGCACAGATACGCAGTATTTT; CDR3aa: CASSPRRGLAGASTDTQYF
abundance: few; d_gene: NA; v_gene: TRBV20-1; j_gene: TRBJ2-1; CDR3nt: TGCAGTGCTTACCGAGAAAATGAGCAGTTCTTC; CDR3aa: CSAYRENEQFF
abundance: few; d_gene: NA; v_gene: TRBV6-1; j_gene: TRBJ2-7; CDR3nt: TGTGCCAGCCTTGACACCTGGGGGTCCGAGCAGTACTTC; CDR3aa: CASLDTWGSEQYF
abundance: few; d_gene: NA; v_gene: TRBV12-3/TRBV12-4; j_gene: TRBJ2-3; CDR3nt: TGTGCCAGCAGTCGACCAACTGTAAGCACAGATACGCAGTATTTT; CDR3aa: CASSRPTVSTDTQYF
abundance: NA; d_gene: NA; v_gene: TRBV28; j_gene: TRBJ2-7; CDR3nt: TGTGCCAGCGGGAGACTGGGGTCCTACGAGCAGTACTTC; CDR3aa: CASGRLGSYEQYF
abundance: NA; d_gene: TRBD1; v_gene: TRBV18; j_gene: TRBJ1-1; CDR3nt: TGTGCCAGCTCGGCCCGACAGGGGGCGGCTGAAGCTTTCTTT; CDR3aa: CASSARQGAAEAFF
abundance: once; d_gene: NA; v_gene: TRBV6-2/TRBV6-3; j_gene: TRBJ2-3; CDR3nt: TGTGCCACGCGGGACCCTAAGGGGGAGACGCAGTATTTT; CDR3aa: CATRDPKGETQYF
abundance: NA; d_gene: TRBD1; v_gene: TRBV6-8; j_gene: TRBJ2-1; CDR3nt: TGTGCCAGCAGTTTTCAGACAGGGTTGAGGATTGAGCAGTTCTTC; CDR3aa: CASSFQTGLRIEQFF
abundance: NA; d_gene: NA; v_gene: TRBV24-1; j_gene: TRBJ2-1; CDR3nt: TGTGCCACCAGTGAGGGATATAGCTCCTACAATGAGCAGTTCTTC; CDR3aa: CATSEGYSSYNEQFF
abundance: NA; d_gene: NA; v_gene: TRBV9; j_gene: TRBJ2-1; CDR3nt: TGTGCCAGCACCCACCCGGGGGGCATCGAGCAGTTCTTC; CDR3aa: CASTHPGGIEQFF